One sample yielded the 30 T cell receptor beta chains listed below, sequenced in a study of regulatory T cells in long-lasting Graves disease (TCRdb year 2021). The time point label for this specimen denotes: newly diagnosed GD, antithyroid drugs for less than 3 months. For both TCR sequencing and RNA sequencing, RNA was extracted from PBMCs using TRIzol. Libraries were prepared through multiplex PCR. The reads were generated on an Illumina HiSeq 4000. CDR3 regions were amplified by Arm-PCR with iRepertoire HTBI primers to construct TCR beta libraries. TCRdb itself trimmed the public reads at Q25 with fastp, ran MiXCR and retained productive beta chains. Here each entry gathers all rows of one CDR3 protein and keeps the most common genes and DNA. Counted in this sample were hundreds of thousands of distinct CDR3 sequences; around 15% of them appeared once. Together, the top ten hold about 20% of the sample.

This sample was also put to use in a study of T cells in Graves' hyperthyroidism and ophthalmopathy.

The source was peripheral blood mononuclear cells (PBMCs), collected at new diagnosis, from a patient treated with antithyroid drugs. The receptors here all came from a woman aged 25 to 39 with Graves disease. Donor details come from another sample of the same person, matched by shared clones.

In the case of this clonotype: This may stem from a read error, because a much larger clone lies one nucleotide away. The CDR3 region has the DNA TGTACCAGTCGTACGACGACAGCCAGCAATCAGCCCCAGCATTTT. This sequence encodes CTSRTTTASNQPQHF. This rearrangement joins TRBV19 to TRBJ1-5, with a possible D match to TRBD1 (5 bases). Germline lookup yields CDR1 LNHDA and CDR2 SQIVND (reference sequence). The CDR3 has 15 amino acids.

The genes are TRBV12-3 or TRBV12-4 and TRBJ1-1; D gene unclear. Trimming cost V 4 bases and J 7 bases, with 19 bases left between them. The CDR3 totals 15 residues. The CDR3 region is CASSSNMNGGREAFF. CDR3 in DNA: TGTGCCAGCAGTTCGAATATGAATGGCGGACGTGAAGCTTTCTTT.

This clonotype has at least ten counts. The chain employs TRBV19 and TRBJ1-1; the D is unclear. Germline assignment: CDR1 LNHDA and CDR2 SQIVND (reference sequence). The CDR3 spans 11 residues. Deletions cut 11 bases from V and 7 bases from J, with 14 bases between. CDR3 loop: CAAHGLNEAFF. CDR3 DNA sequence: TGTGCCGCACACGGTCTCAATGAAGCTTTCTTT.

This chain joins TRBV12-3 or TRBV12-4 and TRBJ2-7; D remains ambiguous. V lost 3 bases and J lost 2, with 8 bases in between. The CDR3 covers 13 residues. The CDR3 here is CASSFQETYEQYF. The DNA for the CDR3 is TGTGCCAGCAGTTTCCAGGAAACCTACGAGCAGTACTTC.

This clonotype was picked up a small number of times. The CDR3 DNA sequence: TGTGCCAGCAGCCCCGGGGGGTCTCGAGAGCAGTACTTC. It specifies CASSPGGSREQYF. The chain is built from TRBV9 and TRBJ2-7; 7 bases fit TRBD2. Looked up from germline, CDR1 is SGDLS and CDR2 is YYNGEE. V was clipped by 4 bases and J by 7 bases; unmatched bases: 8. The CDR3 contains 13 residues.

In DNA, the CDR3 is TGTGCCAGCAGTTTATGGGGGACAGACGCGAACACCGGGGAGCTGTTTTTT. Protein: CASSLWGTDANTGELFF. This chain connects TRBV28 to TRBJ2-2, with 7 bases identical to TRBD1. V lost 0 bases to trimming and J lost 0 bases; unmatched junction nucleotides: 4. The CDR3 runs 17 residues. Germline V gene sequence: CDR1 MDHEN, CDR2 SYDVKM.

This clonotype appeared many times. The V and J genes are TRBV27 and TRBJ1-2; D gene uncertain. The V and J ends lost 3 bases and 3 bases respectively, with 8 bases between them. Germline loops: CDR1 MNHEY, CDR2 SMNVEV (reference sequence). The length of the CDR3 is 13 residues. In DNA form, the CDR3 reads TGTGCCAGCAGTTTCGCGGGAGACTATGGCTACACCTTC. It translates to CASSFAGDYGYTF.

The sample holds many counts of this clonotype. The chain carries TRBV29-1 and TRBJ1-1; 8 bases line up with TRBD1. V gave up 7 bases and J gave up 4 bases; unmatched junction bases: 8. The germline V gene encodes CDR1 SQVTM and CDR2 ANQGSEA. This CDR3 is 13 amino acids long. The CDR3 DNA follows: TGCAGCGCCCTGTCGGACAGGGCCACTGAAGCTTTCTTT. It codes for CSALSDRATEAFF.

The rearrangement links TRBV7-9 to TRBJ2-1; the match to TRBD2 covers 10 bases. Germline CDR1 reads SEHNR; CDR2 reads FQNEAQ (reference sequence). The CDR3 contains 16 residues. V trimming: 5 bases; J trimming: 7 bases; junction bases outside the gene matches: 11. The CDR3 DNA reads as TGTGCCAGCAGCCCTGCAGCGGGAGGGCCCTGGAATGAGCAGTTCTTC. It specifies CASSPAAGGPWNEQFF.

V gene TRBV3-1 combines with J gene TRBJ2-3; TRBD2 matches at 7 bases. Unmatched junction bases numbered 8, after V lost 4 bases and J lost 10 bases. Germline lookup yields CDR1 LGHDT and CDR2 YNNKEL (reference sequence). This CDR3 spans 13 amino acids. CDR3 in amino acids: CASSRGGQISQYF. The CDR3 region has the DNA TGTGCCAGCAGCCGGGGAGGGCAGATTTCGCAGTATTTT.

The V gene is TRBV14, the J gene TRBJ1-1, with D unresolved. The CDR3 is 12 residues long. Germline V gene data show CDR1 as SGHDN and CDR2 as FVKESK. V was pared by 3 bases and J by 10 bases, with 12 bases between. CDR3 DNA sequence: TGTGCCAGCAGCCATTGGACGGACGGAGCTTTCTTT. As protein: CASSHWTDGAFF.

This clonotype was detected only a few times. The genes are TRBV2 and TRBJ1-2; D possibly corresponds to TRBD1 (5 bases). The CDR3 runs 16 residues. Per the germline V gene, CDR1 is SNHLY and CDR2 is FYNNEI. V was cut by 6 bases and J by 4 bases, with 21 bases left in between. The CDR3, as DNA: TGTGCCAGCAGGGATGGGGTCGGGGCCTCCGCCTATGGCTACACCTTC. It specifies CASRDGVGASAYGYTF.

This clonotype was picked up many times. This rearrangement joins TRBV27 to TRBJ1-2; D is perhaps TRBD1 (6 bases). The germline V gene encodes CDR1 MNHEY and CDR2 SMNVEV (reference sequence). Trimming cost V 4 bases and J 7 bases, with 16 bases left between them. The CDR3 extends over 14 amino acids. The CDR3 here is CASSSGQWGSGYTF. The CDR3, as DNA: TGTGCCAGCAGTTCCGGACAGTGGGGGAGTGGCTACACCTTC.

This clonotype was counted ten times or more. This rearrangement joins TRBV15 to TRBJ1-5; D remains ambiguous. Germline lookup yields CDR1 LNHNV and CDR2 YYDKDF (reference sequence). V dropped 5 bases and J dropped 8 bases, with 13 bases sitting between them. CDR3 length: 13 amino acids. For the CDR3, the DNA is TGTGCCACCAGCCGCGGCCGGGTCGAGCCCCAGCATTTT. As protein: CATSRGRVEPQHF.

The V and J genes are TRBV30 and TRBJ2-1, with a tentative D call TRBD2 (6 bases). V lost 3 bases and J lost 4, with 7 bases in between. Looked up from germline, CDR1 is GTSNPN and CDR2 is SVGIG (reference sequence). The CDR3 is made up of 12 amino acids. CDR3 nucleotides: TGTGCCTGGAGCGGGAGTTACAATGAGCAGTTCTTC. It codes for CAWSGSYNEQFF.

This clonotype has just a few counts. V and J are TRBV16 and TRBJ2-5; possibly TRBD2 for D (6 bases). CDR3 size: 15 residues. In germline, CDR1 is KGHSY, CDR2 FQNENV. The V gene lost 4 bases and the J gene lost 1 base, with 13 bases spanning the gap. DNA of the CDR3: TGTGCCAGCAGCCCATACGCCGGGGGCCAAGAGACCCAGTACTTC. Residues: CASSPYAGGQETQYF.

This clonotype was counted a few times. The chain combines TRBV27 with TRBJ2-7, with 7 bases identical to TRBD1. Germline CDR1 MNHEY, CDR2 SMNVEV (reference sequence). The junction had 14 bases not matched to a gene; V was cut back by 5 bases and J by 10 bases. This CDR3 contains 14 residues. This chain's CDR3 is CASSPGQKAPYQYF. CDR3 bases: TGTGCCAGCAGTCCGGGACAGAAGGCCCCCTATCAGTACTTC.

This clonotype has ten or more counts. The chain uses TRBV28 and TRBJ1-2; 9 bases map to TRBD1. The CDR3 length is 15 residues. Germline assignment: CDR1 MDHEN and CDR2 SYDVKM. V gave up 5 bases and J gave up 5 bases; unmatched junction bases: 9. The CDR3 loop is CASSVEPGQGYGYTF. Written as DNA, the CDR3 is TGTGCCAGCAGTGTGGAGCCGGGACAGGGTTATGGCTACACCTTC.

The chain links TRBV9 to TRBJ1-5; TRBD1 aligns across 7 bases. The germline gives CDR1 SGDLS, CDR2 YYNGEE. Germline trimming cut 4 bases from V and 3 bases from J; bases unmatched to any gene: 7. The CDR3 runs to 15 residues. The CDR3 DNA is TGTGCCAGCAGCCCCCAGGGGGAGGTCAATCAGCCCCAGCATTTT. Its protein is CASSPQGEVNQPQHF.

This clonotype has at least ten counts. The chain employs TRBV28 and TRBJ2-3, with TRBD2 as a possible D gene (5 bases). There are 14 residues in the CDR3. Trimming shortened V by 2 bases and J by 6 bases, and 12 bases separated the two germline ends. Germline CDR1 MDHEN, CDR2 SYDVKM. CDR3 protein: CASSLPSRLDTQYF. The DNA for the CDR3 is TGTGCCAGCAGTTTACCTAGCAGGCTTGATACGCAGTATTTT. Complete variable domain (other parts from reference TRBV28 and TRBJ2-3): DVKVTQSSRYLVKRTGEKVFLECVQDMDHENMFWYRQDPGLGLRLIYFSYDVKMKEKGDIPEGYSVSREKKERFSLILESASTNQTSMYLCASSLPSRLDTQYFGPGTRLTVL.

The chain is built from TRBV28 and TRBJ2-1, with D perhaps TRBD2 (5 bases). Germline V gives CDR1 MDHEN, CDR2 SYDVKM. This CDR3 comprises 13 residues. V lost 8 bases to trimming and J lost 6 bases, with 14 bases between them. The CDR3: CASGNAAGNEQFF. The CDR3 DNA is TGTGCCAGCGGAAATGCGGCGGGCAATGAGCAGTTCTTC. The entire variable domain, with the rest obtained from reference TRBV28 and TRBJ2-1, is as follows: DVKVTQSSRYLVKRTGEKVFLECVQDMDHENMFWYRQDPGLGLRLIYFSYDVKMKEKGDIPEGYSVSREKKERFSLILESASTNQTSMYLCASGNAAGNEQFFGPGTRLTVL.

CDR3 in amino acids: CASSQEMLGLREQYF. The CDR3 DNA reads TGTGCCAGCAGCCAAGAAATGCTGGGATTGCGGGAGCAGTACTTC. V usage is TRBV14 and J usage is TRBJ2-7; D call uncertain. Germline V CDR1 and CDR2: SGHDN, FVKESK. Deletions cut 0 bases from V and 7 bases from J, with 16 bases between. The CDR3 runs to 15 residues.

This clonotype has a handful of counts. For the CDR3, the DNA is TGTGCCAGCAACCCGGGAAACACCATATATTTT. This sequence encodes CASNPGNTIYF. The rearrangement joins TRBV19 to TRBJ1-3; D uncertain. CDR3 length: 11 amino acids. Trimming pared 9 bases from V and 4 bases from J, leaving 7 bases between. The germline CDR1 and CDR2 sequences are LNHDA and SQIVND (reference sequence).

This clonotype came up a few times. This chain uses TRBV6-1 with TRBJ2-7, with TRBD1 identical over 9 bases. The J segment lost 7 bases and the V segment lost 7 bases, leaving 11 bases of the junction unmatched. This CDR3 region has 14 residues. The germline CDR1 and CDR2 sequences are MNHNS and SASEGT. In nucleotides, the CDR3 is TGTGCCAGCACCCGGGGACAGGGAGAGTGGGAGCAGTACTTC. It translates to CASTRGQGEWEQYF.

The chain couples TRBV4-1 to TRBJ2-1, with TRBD2 identical over 10 bases. Germline trimming cut 3 bases from V and 6 bases from J; bases unmatched to any gene: 5. The CDR3 sequence is 15 residues long. CDR1 MGHRA and CDR2 YSYEKL come from the germline V gene. The CDR3 loop reads CASSQILAGFNEQFF. The CDR3 DNA sequence: TGCGCCAGCAGCCAGATACTAGCGGGATTCAATGAGCAGTTCTTC.

As concerns this clonotype: A much larger clone differs from this one at a single base, so this may be a read error. The chain employs TRBV9 and TRBJ1-2; tentatively, D is TRBD1 (6 bases). Germline V gene lookup returns CDR1 SGDLS and CDR2 YYNGEE. V was cut by 3 bases and J by 4 bases, with 13 bases left in between. This CDR3 contains 14 residues. DNA for the CDR3: TGTGCCAGCAGCGCCCAACAGGGCCTCTATGGCTACACCTTC. Translated, it gives CASSAQQGLYGYTF.

The chain joins TRBV12-3 or TRBV12-4 to TRBJ1-5, with a tentative D call TRBD1 (5 bases). V lost 1 base and J lost 5, with 9 bases in between. The CDR3 runs 14 residues. DNA of the CDR3: TGTGCCAGCAGTTTAGTCAGGGCGGATCAGCCCCAGCATTTT. As protein: CASSLVRADQPQHF.

There are many counts of this clonotype. The genes are TRBV28 and TRBJ1-3; perhaps TRBD1 as D (5 bases). V shed 3 bases and J shed 0 bases, with 21 bases lying between them. Per germline, CDR1 MDHEN and CDR2 SYDVKM. This CDR3 comprises 19 residues. CDR3 loop: CASSLMGLPALGSGNTIYF. For the CDR3, the DNA is TGTGCCAGCAGTTTGATGGGGCTCCCAGCCTTGGGCTCTGGAAACACCATATATTTT.

This clonotype showed up many times. This chain uses TRBV29-1 with TRBJ2-7; D remains unclear. V was clipped by 6 bases and J by 2 bases, with 14 bases between them. This CDR3 contains 13 residues. Germline CDR1 is SQVTM and CDR2 is ANQGSEA. The CDR3 nucleotides are TGCAGCGTGCGCCCCTTAAAGGCCTACGAGCAGTACTTC. Amino acids: CSVRPLKAYEQYF.

V is TRBV6-2 or TRBV6-3 and J is TRBJ2-7; the D gene is possibly TRBD1 (5 bases). The CDR3 loop spans 15 amino acids. V lost 8 bases and J lost 0, with 17 bases in between. Germline loops: CDR1 MNHEY, CDR2 SVGEGT. The CDR3 DNA is TGTGCCAGCGGACCTGGGGCCCCGGACTCCTACGAGCAGTACTTC. This sequence encodes CASGPGAPDSYEQYF.